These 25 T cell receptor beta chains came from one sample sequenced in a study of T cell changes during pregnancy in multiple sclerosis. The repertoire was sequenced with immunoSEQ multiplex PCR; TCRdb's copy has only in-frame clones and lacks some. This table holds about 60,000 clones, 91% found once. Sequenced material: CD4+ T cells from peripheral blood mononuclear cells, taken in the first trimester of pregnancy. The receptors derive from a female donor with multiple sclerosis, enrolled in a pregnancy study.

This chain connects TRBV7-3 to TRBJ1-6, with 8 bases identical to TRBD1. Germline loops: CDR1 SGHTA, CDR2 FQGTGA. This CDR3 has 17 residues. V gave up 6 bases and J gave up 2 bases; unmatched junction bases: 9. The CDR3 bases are TGTGCCAGCAGTTCCACTCAGGGGGCTCCCTATAATTCACCCCTCCACTTT. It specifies CASSSTQGAPYNSPLHF.

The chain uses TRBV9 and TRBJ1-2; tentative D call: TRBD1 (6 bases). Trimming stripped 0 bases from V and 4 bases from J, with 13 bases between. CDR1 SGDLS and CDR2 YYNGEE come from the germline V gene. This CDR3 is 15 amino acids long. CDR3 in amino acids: CASSVEAGALYGYTF. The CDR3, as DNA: TGTGCCAGCAGCGTAGAGGCAGGGGCGCTCTATGGCTACACCTTC.

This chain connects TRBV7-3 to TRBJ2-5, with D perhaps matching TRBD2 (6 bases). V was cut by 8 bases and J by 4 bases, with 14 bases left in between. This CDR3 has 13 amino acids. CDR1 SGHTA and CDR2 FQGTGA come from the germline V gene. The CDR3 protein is CASGTQRGETQYF. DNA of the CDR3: TGTGCCAGCGGGACTCAGAGGGGAGAGACCCAGTACTTC.

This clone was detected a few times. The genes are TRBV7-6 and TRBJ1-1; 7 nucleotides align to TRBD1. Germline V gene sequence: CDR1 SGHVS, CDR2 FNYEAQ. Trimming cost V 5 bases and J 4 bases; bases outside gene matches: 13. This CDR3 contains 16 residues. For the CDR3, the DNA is TGTGCCAGCAGCCCCGGCCCAGGGGGTAGTGTCACTGAAGCTTTCTTT. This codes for CASSPGPGGSVTEAFF.

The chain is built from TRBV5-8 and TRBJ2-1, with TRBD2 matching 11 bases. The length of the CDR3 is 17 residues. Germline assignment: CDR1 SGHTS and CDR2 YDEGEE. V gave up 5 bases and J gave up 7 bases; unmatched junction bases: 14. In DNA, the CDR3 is TGTGCCAGCAGATGGGTGATAGCTAGCGGGGGGATAAATGAGCAGTTCTTC. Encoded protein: CASRWVIASGGINEQFF.

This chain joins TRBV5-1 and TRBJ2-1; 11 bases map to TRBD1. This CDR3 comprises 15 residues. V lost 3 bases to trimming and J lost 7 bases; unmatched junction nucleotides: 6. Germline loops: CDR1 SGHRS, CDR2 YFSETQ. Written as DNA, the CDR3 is TGCGCCAGCAGCTGGCCGGGACAGGGGGGGAATGAGCAGTTCTTC. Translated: CASSWPGQGGNEQFF.

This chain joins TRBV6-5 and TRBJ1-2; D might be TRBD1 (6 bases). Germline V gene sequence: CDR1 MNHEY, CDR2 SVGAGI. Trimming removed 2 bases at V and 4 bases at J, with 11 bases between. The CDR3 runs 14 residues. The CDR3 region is CASSYGGSFYGYTF. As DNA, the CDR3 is TGTGCCAGCAGTTACGGGGGCAGCTTCTATGGCTACACCTTC.

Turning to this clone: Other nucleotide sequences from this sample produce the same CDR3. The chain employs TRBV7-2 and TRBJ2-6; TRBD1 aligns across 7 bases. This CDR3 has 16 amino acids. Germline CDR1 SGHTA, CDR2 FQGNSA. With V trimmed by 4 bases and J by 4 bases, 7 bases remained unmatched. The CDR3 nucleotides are TGTGCCAGCAGCTCCTCAGGGGGAACGGGGGCCAACGTCCTGACTTTC. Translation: CASSSSGGTGANVLTF. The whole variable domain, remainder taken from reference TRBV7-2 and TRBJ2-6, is GAGVSQSPSNKVTEKGKDVELRCDPISGHTALYWYRQSLGQGLEFLIYFQGNSAPDKSGLPSDRFSAERTGGSVSTLTIQRTQQEDSAVYLCASSSSGGTGANVLTFGAGSRLTVL.

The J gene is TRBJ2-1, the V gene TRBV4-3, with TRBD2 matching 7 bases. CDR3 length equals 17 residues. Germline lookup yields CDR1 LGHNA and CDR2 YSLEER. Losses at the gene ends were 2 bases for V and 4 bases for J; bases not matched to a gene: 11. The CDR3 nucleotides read TGCGCCAGCAGCCAACGGGAACCGGGACTAAAATACAATGAGCAGTTCTTC. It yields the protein CASSQREPGLKYNEQFF.

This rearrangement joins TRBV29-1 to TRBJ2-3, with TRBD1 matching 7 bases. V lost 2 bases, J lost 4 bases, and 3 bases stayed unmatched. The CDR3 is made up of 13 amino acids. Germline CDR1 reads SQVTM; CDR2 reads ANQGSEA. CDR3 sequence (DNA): TGCAGCGTTGAAAAGGGGGCATCAGATACGCAGTATTTT. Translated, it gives CSVEKGASDTQYF.

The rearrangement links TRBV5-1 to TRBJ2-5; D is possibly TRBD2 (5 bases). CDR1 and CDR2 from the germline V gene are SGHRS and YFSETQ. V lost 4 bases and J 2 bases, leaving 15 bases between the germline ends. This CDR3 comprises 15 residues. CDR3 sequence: CASSGPGLGQETQYF. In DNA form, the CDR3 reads TGCGCCAGCAGCGGGCCCGGACTCGGACAAGAGACCCAGTACTTC.

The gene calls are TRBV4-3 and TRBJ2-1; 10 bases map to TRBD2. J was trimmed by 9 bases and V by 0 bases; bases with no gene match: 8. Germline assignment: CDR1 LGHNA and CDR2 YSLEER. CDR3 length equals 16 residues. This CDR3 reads CASSQDPSGGLGEQFF. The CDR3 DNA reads TGCGCCAGCAGCCAAGATCCTAGCGGGGGATTGGGTGAGCAGTTCTTC.

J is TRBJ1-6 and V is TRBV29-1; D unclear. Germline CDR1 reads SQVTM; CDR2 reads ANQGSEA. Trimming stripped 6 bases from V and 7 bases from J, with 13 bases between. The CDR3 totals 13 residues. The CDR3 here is CSVASNSNSPLHF. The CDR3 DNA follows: TGCAGCGTCGCGAGTAATAGCAATTCACCCCTCCACTTT.

CDR3 in amino acids: CASSRRAVTIGNTIYF. The CDR3, as DNA: TGTGCCAGCAGCAGGCGGGCAGTGACAATCGGAAACACCATATATTTT. This chain links TRBV5-8 with TRBJ1-3; no clear D. The V gene lost 4 bases and the J gene lost 4 bases, with 18 bases spanning the gap. The CDR3 is made up of 16 amino acids. Germline loops: CDR1 SGHTS, CDR2 YDEGEE.

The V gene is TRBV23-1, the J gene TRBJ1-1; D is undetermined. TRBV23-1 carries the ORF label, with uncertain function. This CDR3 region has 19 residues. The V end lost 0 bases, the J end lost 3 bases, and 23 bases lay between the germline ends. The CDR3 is CASSQSPRRAPRTYTEAFF. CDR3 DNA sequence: TGCGCCAGCAGTCAATCTCCCCGGAGGGCACCCCGTACGTACACTGAAGCTTTCTTT.

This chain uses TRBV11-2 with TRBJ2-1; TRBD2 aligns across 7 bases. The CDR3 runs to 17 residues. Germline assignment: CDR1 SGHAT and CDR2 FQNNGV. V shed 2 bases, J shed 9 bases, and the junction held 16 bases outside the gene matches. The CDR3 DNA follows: TGTGCCAGCAGCTTAAGGAGGGCTCGGGGAGGGGCCGGTGAGCAGTTCTTC. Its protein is CASSLRRARGGAGEQFF.

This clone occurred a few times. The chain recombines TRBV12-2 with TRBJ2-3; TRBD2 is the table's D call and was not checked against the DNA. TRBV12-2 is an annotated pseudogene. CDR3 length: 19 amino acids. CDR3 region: CASRLAPPPLAGGSDTQYF. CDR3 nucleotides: TGTGCAAGTCGCTTAGCGCCCCCACCTCTAGCGGGGGGCTCGGATACGCAGTATTTT.

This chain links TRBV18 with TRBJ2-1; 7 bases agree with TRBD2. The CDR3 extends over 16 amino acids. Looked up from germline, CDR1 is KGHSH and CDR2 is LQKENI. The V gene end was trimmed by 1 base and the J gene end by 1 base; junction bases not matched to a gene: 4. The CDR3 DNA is TGTGCCAGCTCACCACTAGCGGGCGGTTCCTACAATGAGCAGTTCTTC. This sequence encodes CASSPLAGGSYNEQFF.

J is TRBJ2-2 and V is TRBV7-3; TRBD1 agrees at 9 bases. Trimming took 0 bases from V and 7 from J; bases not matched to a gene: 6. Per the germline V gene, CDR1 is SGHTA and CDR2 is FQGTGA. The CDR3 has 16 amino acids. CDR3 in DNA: TGTGCCAGCAGCTTAACCCCCGGGACAGGGTTCGGGGAGCTGTTTTTT. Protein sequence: CASSLTPGTGFGELFF.

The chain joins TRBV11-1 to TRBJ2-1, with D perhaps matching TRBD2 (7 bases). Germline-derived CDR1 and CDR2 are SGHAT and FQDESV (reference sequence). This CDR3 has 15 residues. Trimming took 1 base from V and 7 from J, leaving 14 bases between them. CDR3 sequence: CASSLEGGPRNEQFF. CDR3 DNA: TGTGCCAGCAGCTTAGAGGGGGGGCCTCGGAATGAGCAGTTCTTC.

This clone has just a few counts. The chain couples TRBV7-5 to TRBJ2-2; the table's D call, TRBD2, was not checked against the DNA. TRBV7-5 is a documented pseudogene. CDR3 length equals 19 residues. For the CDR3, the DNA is TGTGCCAGAAGCTACCCCGGGACTAGCGGGGGGCCGTCGGGCGGGGAGCTGTTTTTT. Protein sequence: CARSYPGTSGGPSGGELFF.

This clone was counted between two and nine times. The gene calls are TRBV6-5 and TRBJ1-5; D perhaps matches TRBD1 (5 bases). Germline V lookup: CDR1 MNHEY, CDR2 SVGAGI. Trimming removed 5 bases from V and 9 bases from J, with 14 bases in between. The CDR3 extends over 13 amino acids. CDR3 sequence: CASSPGLLLPQHF. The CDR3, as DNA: TGTGCCAGCAGTCCGGGACTGTTATTGCCCCAGCATTTT.

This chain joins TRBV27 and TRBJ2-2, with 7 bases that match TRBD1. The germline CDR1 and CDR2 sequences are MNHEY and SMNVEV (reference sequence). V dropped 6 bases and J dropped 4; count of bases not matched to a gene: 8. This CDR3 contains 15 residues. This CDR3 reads CASRYWDSFTGELFF. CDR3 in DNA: TGTGCCAGCAGGTATTGGGACAGCTTCACCGGGGAGCTGTTTTTT.

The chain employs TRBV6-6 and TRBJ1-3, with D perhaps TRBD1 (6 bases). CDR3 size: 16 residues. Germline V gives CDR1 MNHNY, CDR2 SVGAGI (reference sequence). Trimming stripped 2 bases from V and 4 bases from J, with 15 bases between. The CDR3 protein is CASSYGGGGMGNTIYF. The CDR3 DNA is TGTGCCAGCAGTTACGGGGGGGGCGGGATGGGAAACACCATATATTTT.

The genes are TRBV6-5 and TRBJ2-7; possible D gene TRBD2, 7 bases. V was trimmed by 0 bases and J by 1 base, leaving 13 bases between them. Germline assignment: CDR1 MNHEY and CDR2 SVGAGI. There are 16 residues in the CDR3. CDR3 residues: CASSYSYRGASYEQYF. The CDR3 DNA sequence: TGTGCCAGCAGTTACTCTTATCGGGGGGCTTCCTACGAGCAGTACTTC.